What follows are 17 T cell receptor beta chains derived from one specimen sequenced in a study of cytomegalovirus exposure and HLA in healthy donors (dated by TCRdb to about 2017). The library relied on the immunoSEQ multiplex PCR assay. For the multiplex PCR, a mixture combining 60 forward primers for TCR Vbeta segments and 13 reverse primers for TCR Jbeta segments was used. TCRdb took this table from immuneACCESS and kept in-frame rearrangements with V and J called. Such tables lack part of the clones; where checked against another copy, unresolved V genes explain under half of the gap, and the rest is unexplained. The sample table records some 120,000 clones; around 84% of these occur just once. The biggest ten clones account for roughly 23% of the sample. Sample: PBMCs. The receptors were gathered from a man aged 25 to 45 in good health and CMV-seropositive.

DNA for the CDR3: TGTGCCATCAGTGAGTTTCCTCGTCCCGCAGATACGCAGTATTTT. As protein: CAISEFPRPADTQYF. The chain has TRBV10-3 and TRBJ2-3; D not resolved. Germline-derived CDR1 and CDR2 are ENHRY and SYGVKD. Trimming left V 1 base short and J 4 bases short, with 12 bases between. The CDR3 has 15 amino acids.

This clone has just one count. This chain connects TRBV27 to TRBJ1-5; possible D gene TRBD1, 6 bases. V was cut by 5 bases and J by 2 bases, with 7 bases left in between. CDR1 is MNHEY and CDR2 is SMNVEV in the germline V gene (reference sequence). The length of the CDR3 is 13 residues. The CDR3 here is CASSAGGNQPQHF. The CDR3 coding sequence is TGTGCCAGCAGTGCAGGGGGCAATCAGCCCCAGCATTTT.

The genes are TRBV27 and TRBJ2-7; TRBD1 is a possible D gene (6 bases). The CDR3 runs 14 residues. The V and J ends lost 3 bases and 1 base respectively, with 10 bases between them. Germline loops: CDR1 MNHEY, CDR2 SMNVEV (reference sequence). The CDR3 protein is CASSFTQGSYEQYF. DNA of the CDR3: TGTGCCAGCAGTTTTACGCAGGGGTCCTACGAGCAGTACTTC.

V gene TRBV10-3 combines with J gene TRBJ2-5, with 8 bases matching TRBD1. Gene TRBJ2-7 matches the end of the DNA better, so the J call may be wrong. The CDR3 extends over 13 amino acids. Per the germline V gene, CDR1 is ENHRY and CDR2 is SYGVKD. CDR3 residues: CAIRGQDLDEQYF. CDR3 nucleotides: TGTGCCATCAGGGGACAGGACTTAGACGAGCAGTACTTC.

The chain employs TRBV7-9 and TRBJ2-3; 7 positions match TRBD2. The trim removed 0 bases at V and 9 bases at J, leaving 3 bases unmatched. In germline, CDR1 is SEHNR, CDR2 FQNEAQ (reference sequence). This CDR3 is built from 13 residues. Written as DNA, the CDR3 is TGTGCCAGCAGCTTAGCACGGGGGGTGACGCAGTATTTT. This codes for CASSLARGVTQYF.

The table lists this clone with a few counts. The chain combines TRBV7-2 with TRBJ2-7; weak D call: TRBD2 (6 bases). The CDR3 has 14 amino acids. V was cut by 5 bases and J by 3 bases, with 14 bases left in between. Germline-derived CDR1 and CDR2 are SGHTA and FQGNSA. Here the CDR3 reads CASSRTGVDYEQYF. CDR3 DNA: TGTGCCAGCAGCCGGACGGGGGTGGACTACGAGCAGTACTTC.

V and J are TRBV29-1 and TRBJ2-3; TRBD2 agrees at 9 bases. J was trimmed by 2 bases and V by 7 bases; bases with no gene match: 10. CDR3 size: 15 residues. Germline CDR1 reads SQVTM; CDR2 reads ANQGSEA. CDR3 bases: TGCAGCGCCCCCGGGGCTAGCGGGAACACAGATACGCAGTATTTT. Protein: CSAPGASGNTDTQYF.

This clone was detected only once. The chain links TRBV28 to TRBJ1-1; possibly TRBD1 for D (5 bases). The CDR3 runs to 14 residues. The V end lost 8 bases, the J end lost 1 base, and 14 bases lay between the germline ends. Germline V lookup: CDR1 MDHEN, CDR2 SYDVKM. CDR3 residues: CASVNGGSNTEAFF. As DNA, the CDR3 is TGTGCCAGCGTGAACGGGGGGTCGAACACTGAAGCTTTCTTT.

The gene calls are TRBV2 and TRBJ2-1, with 8 bases that match TRBD2. The CDR3 contains 16 residues. J was trimmed by 13 bases and V by 5 bases; bases with no gene match: 19. CDR1 is SNHLY, CDR2 FYNNEI, per germline. The CDR3 DNA reads as TGTGCCAGCAGTACAATGGTAGCGGGATCTTCTGGAGAACAGTTCTTC. The encoded protein is CASSTMVAGSSGEQFF.

The chain is built from TRBV5-1 and TRBJ2-2, with TRBD2 as a possible D gene (5 bases). The V gene lost 1 base and the J gene lost 3 bases, with 13 bases spanning the gap. CDR1 is SGHRS and CDR2 is YFSETQ in the germline V gene. The CDR3 runs 16 residues. CDR3 DNA sequence: TGCGCCAGCAGCTTGAGCGGCAGCTTGGACACCGGGGAGCTGTTTTTT. This gives the protein CASSLSGSLDTGELFF.

CDR3 coding DNA: TGTGCCAGCAGCCGACAGGGCCCCACTGAAGCTTTCTTT. This encodes CASSRQGPTEAFF. The genes are TRBV4-2 and TRBJ1-1; 7 bases are a match to TRBD1. Germline CDR1 reads LGHNA; CDR2 reads YNFKEQ. The CDR3 extends over 13 amino acids. Unmatched junction bases numbered 3, after V lost 4 bases and J lost 4 bases.

The J gene is TRBJ2-1, the V gene TRBV19; 12 bases are a match to TRBD2. The V and J ends lost 6 bases and 4 bases, in that order; junction bases with no gene match: 10. The germline V gene has CDR1 LNHDA and CDR2 SQIVND (reference sequence). The CDR3 is 17 amino acids. The CDR3 region has the DNA TGTGCCAGTAGCGAGACCCTAGCGGGGGGGATTTACAATGAGCAGTTCTTC. Protein product: CASSETLAGGIYNEQFF.

V gene TRBV6-5 combines with J gene TRBJ1-1; D call uncertain. Germline V gene data show CDR1 as MNHEY and CDR2 as SVGAGI. The CDR3 is 13 amino acids. V was pared by 5 bases and J by 4 bases, with 11 bases between. The CDR3 here is CASSPPSFTEAFF. The CDR3 coding sequence is TGTGCCAGCAGTCCCCCTTCGTTCACTGAAGCTTTCTTT.

J is TRBJ1-4 and V is TRBV2; D possibly corresponds to TRBD1 (5 bases). The CDR3 runs 14 residues. The V gene lost 3 bases and the J gene lost 3 bases, with 8 bases spanning the gap. The germline CDR1 and CDR2 sequences are SNHLY and FYNNEI. The chain's CDR3 is CASSDGTANEKLFF. The CDR3 DNA sequence: TGTGCCAGCAGTGATGGGACTGCTAATGAAAAACTGTTTTTT.

The genes are TRBV10-1 and TRBJ2-1; maybe TRBD1 (6 bases). The CDR3 extends over 16 amino acids. The germline V gene has CDR1 WNHNN and CDR2 SYGVQD (reference sequence). Trimming took 4 bases from V and 6 from J, leaving 19 bases between them. CDR3 amino acids: CASSAIQGTRVNEQFF. For the CDR3, the DNA is TGCGCCAGCAGTGCCATTCAGGGGACAAGGGTCAATGAGCAGTTCTTC.

The chain is built from TRBV9 and TRBJ2-3, with 12 bases that match TRBD2. Germline V CDR1 and CDR2: SGDLS, YYNGEE. Losses at the gene ends were 5 bases for V and 7 bases for J; bases not matched to a gene: 11. The CDR3 spans 16 residues. The CDR3 DNA sequence: TGTGCCAGCAGTCCCTGGACTAGCGGGACCTCCTATACGCAGTATTTT. This gives the protein CASSPWTSGTSYTQYF.

In nucleotides, the CDR3 is TGTGCCAGTAGTATCTCAGGAGGGGCTCAGCCCCAGCATTTT. It codes for CASSISGGAQPQHF. J is TRBJ1-5 and V is TRBV19; D is possibly TRBD1 (5 bases). Germline loops: CDR1 LNHDA, CDR2 SQIVND (reference sequence). The CDR3 runs to 14 residues. V was clipped by 3 bases and J by 6 bases, with 12 bases between them.